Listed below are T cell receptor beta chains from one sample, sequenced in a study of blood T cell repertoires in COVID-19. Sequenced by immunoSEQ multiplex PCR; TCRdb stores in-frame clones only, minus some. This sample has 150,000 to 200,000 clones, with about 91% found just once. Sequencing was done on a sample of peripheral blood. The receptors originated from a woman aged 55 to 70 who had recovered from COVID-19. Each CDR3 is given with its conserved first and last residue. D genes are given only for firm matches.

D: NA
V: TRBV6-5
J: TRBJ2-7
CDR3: CASSFQGARQYF

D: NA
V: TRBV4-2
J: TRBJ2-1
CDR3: CASSLVPTSFNEQFF

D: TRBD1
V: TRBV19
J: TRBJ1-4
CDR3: CASSRTGQGGEKLFF

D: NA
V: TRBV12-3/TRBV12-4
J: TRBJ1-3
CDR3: CASSLSGRNTIYF

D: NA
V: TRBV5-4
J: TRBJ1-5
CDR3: CASSPGGAYQPQHF

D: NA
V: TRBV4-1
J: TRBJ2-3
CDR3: CASSQDFGATTPDTQYF

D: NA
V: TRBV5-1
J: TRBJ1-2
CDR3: CASSPFPGSYGYTF

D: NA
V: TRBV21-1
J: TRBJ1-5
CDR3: CASSTWGGRLCLSNQPQHF

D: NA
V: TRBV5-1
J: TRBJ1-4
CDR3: CASSSGVDEKLFF

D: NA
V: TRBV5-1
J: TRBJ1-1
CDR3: CASSTGGRTEAFF

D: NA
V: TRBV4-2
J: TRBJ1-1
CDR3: CASSQDKVYRVFTEAFF

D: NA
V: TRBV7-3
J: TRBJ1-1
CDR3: CASSLGLGARDTEAFF

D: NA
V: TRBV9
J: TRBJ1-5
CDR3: CASSRTDSNQPQHF

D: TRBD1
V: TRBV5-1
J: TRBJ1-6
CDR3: CASSLAPQGGGNSPLHF

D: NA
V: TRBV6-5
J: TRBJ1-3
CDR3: CASSYSNSGNTIYF

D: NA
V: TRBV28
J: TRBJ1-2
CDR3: CASSNSMKNYGYTF

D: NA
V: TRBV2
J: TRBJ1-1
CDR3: CASRRRREGNTEAFF

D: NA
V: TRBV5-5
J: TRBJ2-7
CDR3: CASSLARSVYEQYF

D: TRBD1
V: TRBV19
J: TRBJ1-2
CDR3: CASSPGTATNYGYTF

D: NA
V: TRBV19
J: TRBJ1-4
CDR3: CASSIVGQLNEKLFF

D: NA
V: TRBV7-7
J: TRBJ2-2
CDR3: CASSLTEGWELFF

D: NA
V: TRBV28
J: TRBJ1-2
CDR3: CASSLAGRGYTF

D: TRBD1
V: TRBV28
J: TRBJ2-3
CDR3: CASSLPGQGSADTQYF

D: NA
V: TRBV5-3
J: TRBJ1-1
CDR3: CARSLSGIIGTEAFF

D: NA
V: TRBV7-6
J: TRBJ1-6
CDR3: CASSLGAVGLNSPLHF